One sample yielded the 10 T cell receptor beta chains listed below, sequenced in a study of a mutant IDH1 vaccine in newly diagnosed glioma. Time point noted: week 23, last vaccination. With topical imiquimod, each dose of the vaccine consisted of 300 ug of mutant IDH1 20-mer peptide. For these TCRs, the target antigens are not known. Method: immunoSEQ multiplex PCR; TCRdb's copy keeps in-frame clones and lacks some. Here the sample spans 70,000 to 95,000 clones, about 85% being singletons. Sequencing used PBMCs, obtained from a glioma patient whose treatment included an IDH1 peptide vaccine. These receptors all come from a woman aged 50 to 60 with glioma.

The V gene is TRBV5-4, the J gene TRBJ2-2; D is possibly TRBD2 (5 bases). The CDR3 covers 15 residues. Looked up from germline, CDR1 is SGHNT and CDR2 is YYREEE (reference sequence). Trimming shortened V by 4 bases and J by 3 bases, and 13 bases separated the two germline ends. CDR3 in amino acids: CASSRGLGYTGELFF. The CDR3 DNA sequence: TGTGCCAGCAGCCGTGGACTGGGATACACCGGGGAGCTGTTTTTT. The whole variable domain, filled in from reference TRBV5-4 and TRBJ2-2, reads ETGVTQSPTHLIKTRGQQVTLRCSSQSGHNTVSWYQQALGQGPQFIFQYYREEENGRGNFPPRFSGLQFPNYSSELNVNALELDDSALYLCASSRGLGYTGELFFGEGSRLTVL.

The chain couples TRBV27 to TRBJ1-2; 8 bases fit TRBD1. CDR3 length equals 15 residues. With V trimmed by 5 bases and J by 5 bases, 10 bases remained unmatched. Germline assignment: CDR1 MNHEY and CDR2 SMNVEV (reference sequence). The CDR3 spells CASSPVQGARYGYTF. The CDR3 coding sequence is TGTGCCAGCAGTCCCGTTCAGGGGGCGAGGTATGGCTACACCTTC.

The chain employs TRBV4-2 and TRBJ2-4, with 7 bases aligning to TRBD1. Germline assignment: CDR1 LGHNA and CDR2 YNFKEQ. V was clipped by 1 base and J by 1 base; unmatched bases: 4. The CDR3 has 16 amino acids. The CDR3 loop reads CASSQGQGEAKNIQYF. DNA for the CDR3: TGTGCCAGCAGCCAAGGACAGGGCGAGGCCAAAAACATTCAGTACTTC.

Comment on this clone: This same CDR3 is encoded by further DNA sequences in the sample. The chain carries TRBV19 and TRBJ2-7, with 9 bases identical to TRBD1. From germline, CDR1 is LNHDA and CDR2 SQIVND (reference sequence). V was clipped by 4 bases and J by 4 bases; unmatched bases: 5. This CDR3 spans 14 amino acids. The CDR3: CASSTTGGGYEQYF. Written as DNA, the CDR3 is TGTGCCAGTAGTACCACAGGGGGCGGTTACGAGCAGTACTTC.

This chain links TRBV5-4 with TRBJ2-5; maybe TRBD2 (6 bases). The germline CDR1 and CDR2 sequences are SGHNT and YYREEE (reference sequence). V lost 0 bases to trimming and J lost 3 bases, with 15 bases between them. The CDR3 covers 16 residues. The CDR3 protein is CASSLEISGEEETQYF. As DNA, the CDR3 is TGTGCCAGCAGCTTGGAAATATCGGGAGAGGAAGAGACCCAGTACTTC.

This clone was counted once. Compared with germline, one end of the junction differs, possibly owing to a read error. The chain has TRBV7-7 and TRBJ2-7; 10 nucleotides match TRBD1. This CDR3 region has 14 residues. Germline CDR1 is SSHAT and CDR2 is FNYEAQ (reference sequence). Here the CDR3 reads CASSLDRGSDEQYF. CDR3 DNA sequence: TGTGCTAGCAGCTTGGACAGGGGGTCCGACGAGCAGTACTTC. The full variable domain, completed using reference TRBV7-7 and TRBJ2-7, is GAGVSQSPRYKVTKRGQDVTLRCDPISSHATLYWYQQALGQGPEFLTYFNYEAQPDKSGLPSDRFSAERPEGSISTLTIQRTEQRDSAMYRCASSLDRGSDEQYFGPGTRLTVT.

The table lists this clone with a count of one. The chain carries TRBV10-2 and TRBJ1-6; D is possibly TRBD1 (6 bases). Trimming shortened V by 4 bases and J by 9 bases, and 13 bases separated the two germline ends. CDR1 is WSHSY, CDR2 SAAADI, per germline. The CDR3 runs 14 residues. Written as DNA, the CDR3 is TGCGCCAGCAGTGGCTCCCCACAGGGTTCACCCCTCCACTTT. It encodes CASSGSPQGSPLHF.

The V gene is TRBV5-1, the J gene TRBJ2-5; D not resolved. The germline CDR1 and CDR2 sequences are SGHRS and YFSETQ. This CDR3 region has 13 residues. Trimming left V 0 bases short and J 5 bases short, with 8 bases between. Written as DNA, the CDR3 is TGCGCCAGCAGCTTGGAAGGTTGGGAGACCCAGTACTTC. Protein: CASSLEGWETQYF. Full variable domain (rest looked up from reference TRBV5-1 and TRBJ2-5): KAGVTQTPRYLIKTRGQQVTLSCSPISGHRSVSWYQQTPGQGLQFLFEYFSETQRNKGNFPGRFSGRQFSNSRSEMNVSTLELGDSALYLCASSLEGWETQYFGPGTRLLVL.

The chain carries TRBV28 and TRBJ2-7; D possibly uses TRBD1 or TRBD2 (6 bases each). Germline assignment: CDR1 MDHEN and CDR2 SYDVKM. V was cut by 4 bases and J by 0 bases, with 16 bases left in between. CDR3 length: 16 amino acids. CDR3 amino acids: CASSSNGWGASYEQYF. The CDR3, as DNA: TGTGCCAGCAGTTCTAACGGGTGGGGGGCCTCCTACGAGCAGTACTTC.

The chain employs TRBV13 and TRBJ2-7, with 9 positions matching TRBD2. The CDR3 consists of 16 residues. With V trimmed by 4 bases and J by 6 bases, 13 bases remained unmatched. Germline values: CDR1 PRHDT, CDR2 FYEKMQ (reference sequence). CDR3 residues: CASSYFFAGGSGEQYF. CDR3 DNA: TGTGCCAGCAGCTACTTCTTCGCGGGAGGGTCTGGCGAGCAGTACTTC.